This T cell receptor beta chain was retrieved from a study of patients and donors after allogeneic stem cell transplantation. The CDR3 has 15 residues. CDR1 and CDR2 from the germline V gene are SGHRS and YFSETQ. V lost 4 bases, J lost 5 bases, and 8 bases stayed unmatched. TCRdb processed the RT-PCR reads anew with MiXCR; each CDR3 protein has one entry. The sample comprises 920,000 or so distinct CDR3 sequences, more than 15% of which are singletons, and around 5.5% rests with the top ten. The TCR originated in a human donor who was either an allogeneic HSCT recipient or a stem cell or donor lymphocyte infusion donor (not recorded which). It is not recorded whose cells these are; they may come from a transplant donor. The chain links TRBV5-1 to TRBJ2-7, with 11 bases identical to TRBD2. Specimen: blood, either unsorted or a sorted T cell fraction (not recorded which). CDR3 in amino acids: CASSGLLAGADEQYF. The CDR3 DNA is TGCGCCAGCAGCGGATTACTAGCGGGAGCTGACGAGCAGTACTTC.